These 20 T cell receptor beta chains share one sample of origin, sequenced in a study of a mutant IDH1 vaccine in newly diagnosed glioma. Clones were sequenced by immunoSEQ multiplex PCR, and TCRdb holds only the in-frame ones, with some missing. The sample has more than 55,000 clones; approximately 78% are singletons. Time point defined: week 23, last vaccination. The investigators gave 300 ug of mutant IDH1 20-mer peptide in each vaccine dose, together with topical imiquimod. No antigen is known for these receptors. This specimen was PBMCs, taken from a glioma patient whose treatment included an IDH1 peptide vaccine. The receptors here all came from a middle-aged woman with glioma. Some clones in this sample may be carry-over from other donors' samples.

This rearrangement joins TRBV2 to TRBJ1-3, with a tentative D call TRBD1 (5 bases). The CDR3 length is 14 residues. Trimming left V 6 bases short and J 0 bases short, with 9 bases between. Germline CDR1 is SNHLY and CDR2 is FYNNEI. CDR3 sequence (DNA): TGTGCCAGCAGGGGGGTGAGCTCTGGAAACACCATATATTTT. Translation gives CASRGVSSGNTIYF.

The chain uses TRBV7-9 and TRBJ2-7, with 7 nucleotides matching TRBD2. Germline V gene sequence: CDR1 SEHNR, CDR2 FQNEAQ (reference sequence). The trim removed 6 bases at V and 4 bases at J, leaving 12 bases unmatched. This CDR3 spans 15 amino acids. In DNA, the CDR3 is TGTGCCAGCAGTTGGGAGGGCTGGGGAGAATACGAGCAGTACTTC. Its protein is CASSWEGWGEYEQYF.

This rearrangement joins TRBV15 to TRBJ1-5, with a possible D match to TRBD1 (5 bases). This CDR3 is built from 18 residues. Trimming cost V 5 bases and J 2 bases, with 22 bases left between them. Germline V gene data show CDR1 as LNHNV and CDR2 as YYDKDF (reference sequence). The CDR3 region is CATSVNQGLAEGNQPQHF. CDR3 DNA sequence: TGTGCCACCAGCGTCAACCAGGGCCTGGCGGAGGGCAATCAGCCCCAGCATTTT.

V gene TRBV5-1 combines with J gene TRBJ2-1; D ambiguous. CDR3 size: 14 residues. Germline CDR1 and CDR2: SGHRS and YFSETQ. V was pared by 4 bases and J by 7 bases, with 15 bases between. CDR3 coding DNA: TGCGCCAGCAGCCTCCCTGTTAGTTGGAATGAGCAGTTCTTC. Translated, it gives CASSLPVSWNEQFF.

About this clone: Other DNA sequences in the sample encode the same CDR3. The chain recombines TRBV18 with TRBJ1-1; the D is unclear. This CDR3 spans 12 amino acids. Trimming shortened V by 6 bases and J by 0 bases, and 5 bases separated the two germline ends. Germline assignment: CDR1 KGHSH and CDR2 LQKENI. Written as DNA, the CDR3 is TGTGCCAGCTCCCAGGTGAACACTGAAGCTTTCTTT. As protein: CASSQVNTEAFF.

The chain uses TRBV6-1 and TRBJ2-7, with D hard to call. Trimming shortened V by 2 bases and J by 3 bases, and 5 bases separated the two germline ends. The germline gives CDR1 MNHNS, CDR2 SASEGT. CDR3 size: 12 residues. The CDR3 protein is CASSESRYEQYF. The DNA for the CDR3 is TGTGCCAGCAGTGAATCCCGCTACGAGCAGTACTTC.

Sample share makes this clone medium-sized. This chain uses TRBV5-5 with TRBJ1-5; no clear D. This CDR3 is built from 15 residues. V was shortened by 2 bases and J by 0 bases, with 9 bases between the two germline ends. Looked up from germline, CDR1 is SGHKS and CDR2 is YYEKEE (reference sequence). The CDR3 here is CASSFTAASNQPQHF. Written as DNA, the CDR3 is TGTGCCAGCAGCTTTACGGCGGCTAGCAATCAGCCCCAGCATTTT. The entire variable domain, with the rest obtained from reference TRBV5-5 and TRBJ1-5, is as follows: DAGVTQSPTHLIKTRGQQVTLRCSPISGHKSVSWYQQVLGQGPQFIFQYYEKEERGRGNFPDRFSARQFPNYSSELNVNALLLGDSALYLCASSFTAASNQPQHFGDGTRLSIL.

V is TRBV28 and J is TRBJ2-7, with 7 positions matching TRBD1. Per the germline V gene, CDR1 is MDHEN and CDR2 is SYDVKM. The CDR3 contains 13 residues. The J segment lost 2 bases and the V segment lost 5 bases, leaving 3 bases of the junction unmatched. The DNA for the CDR3 is TGTGCCAGCAGTCCGGGACAGACCTACGAGCAGTACTTC. As protein: CASSPGQTYEQYF.

V and J are TRBV2 and TRBJ1-2; D not resolved. CDR3 length equals 12 residues. V dropped 6 bases and J dropped 6 bases, with 11 bases sitting between them. Per germline, CDR1 SNHLY and CDR2 FYNNEI. The CDR3 DNA reads TGTGCCAGCAGAGTTAGCCAGAATGGCTACACCTTC. It encodes CASRVSQNGYTF.

V and J are TRBV11-3 and TRBJ1-2, with a tentative D call TRBD1 (5 bases). The V gene's germline CDR1 is SGHNT and CDR2 YENEEA. V was cut by 5 bases and J by 5 bases, with 6 bases left in between. The CDR3 spans 11 residues. The CDR3: CASSPGYGYTF. The CDR3 DNA follows: TGTGCCAGCAGCCCAGGGTATGGCTACACCTTC.

The chain is built from TRBV4-3 and TRBJ1-1; D may be TRBD1 (6 bases). Per germline, CDR1 LGHNA and CDR2 YSLEER. This CDR3 is 11 amino acids long. The V end lost 3 bases, the J end lost 11 bases, and 10 bases lay between the germline ends. CDR3 bases: TGCGCCAGCAGCCAGGGGGGCTATGCTTTCTTT. Its protein product is CASSQGGYAFF.

This clone was observed a few times. This rearrangement joins TRBV29-1 to TRBJ1-1; D call uncertain. Germline V gives CDR1 SQVTM, CDR2 ANQGSEA. This CDR3 contains 13 residues. V lost 2 bases and J lost 2, with 9 bases in between. For the CDR3, the DNA is TGCAGCGTTGAACACAGATCCAACACTGAAGCTTTCTTT. Translating it yields CSVEHRSNTEAFF.

The rearrangement links TRBV27 to TRBJ2-5; D gene uncertain. Per the germline V gene, CDR1 is MNHEY and CDR2 is SMNVEV (reference sequence). V lost 5 bases, J lost 5 bases, and 15 bases lay in between. The CDR3 runs 14 residues. CDR3 amino acids: CASSPRGGWETQYF. The CDR3 nucleotides are TGTGCCAGCAGTCCGCGTGGTGGGTGGGAGACCCAGTACTTC.

V gene TRBV7-3 combines with J gene TRBJ1-1; maybe TRBD1 (6 bases). The germline CDR1 and CDR2 sequences are SGHTA and FQGTGA. The CDR3 loop spans 14 amino acids. V was pared by 3 bases and J by 4 bases, with 12 bases between. CDR3 protein: CASSLVGGATEAFF. CDR3 sequence (DNA): TGTGCCAGCAGCTTGGTTGGGGGGGCCACTGAAGCTTTCTTT.

The chain is built from TRBV5-5 and TRBJ1-1; a possible D gene is TRBD1 (5 bases). Germline values: CDR1 SGHKS, CDR2 YYEKEE (reference sequence). The CDR3 has 13 amino acids. The V end was cut by 0 bases, the J end by 6 bases, with 9 bases between. Written as DNA, the CDR3 is TGTGCCAGCAGCTTGGCAGGGAAAGCTGAAGCTTTCTTT. Protein: CASSLAGKAEAFF.

The J gene is TRBJ1-5, the V gene TRBV4-1, with TRBD1 matching over 7 bases. After removal of 4 bases from V and 3 bases from J, the junction contained 3 bases not matched to a gene. The CDR3 totals 14 residues. Germline CDR1 and CDR2: MGHRA and YSYEKL. Here the CDR3 reads CASSPDRVNQPQHF. The CDR3 region has the DNA TGCGCCAGCAGCCCAGACAGGGTCAATCAGCCCCAGCATTTT.

V usage is TRBV7-9 and J usage is TRBJ2-7; D is perhaps TRBD1 (5 bases). Germline assignment: CDR1 SEHNR and CDR2 FQNEAQ (reference sequence). The CDR3 has 12 amino acids. Deletions cut 2 bases from V and 6 bases from J, with 8 bases between. The CDR3 is CASSLSQGEQYF. The CDR3 coding sequence is TGTGCCAGCAGCTTATCCCAGGGCGAGCAGTACTTC.

Only one count was recorded for this clone. The chain has TRBV5-1 and TRBJ1-4; D not certain. CDR3 size: 17 residues. Germline CDR1 SGHRS, CDR2 YFSETQ. Deletions cut 0 bases from V and 0 bases from J, with 12 bases between. The CDR3 DNA reads as TGCGCCAGCAGCTTGGCCCCCCCCGGGACAACTAATGAAAAACTGTTTTTT. Its translation is CASSLAPPGTTNEKLFF.

The rearrangement links TRBV2 to TRBJ1-6; D unclear. V gave up 10 bases and J gave up 0 bases, with 7 bases separating them. The CDR3 extends over 13 amino acids. Per the germline V gene, CDR1 is SNHLY and CDR2 is FYNNEI. This chain's CDR3 is CATAGSYNSPLHF. For the CDR3, the DNA is TGTGCCACCGCGGGCTCCTATAATTCACCCCTCCACTTT.

V is TRBV4-1 and J is TRBJ2-3; D gene uncertain. This CDR3 region has 15 residues. From germline, CDR1 is MGHRA and CDR2 YSYEKL. V shed 1 base and J shed 1 base, with 9 bases lying between them. Here the CDR3 reads CASSQGQARTDTQYF. CDR3 in DNA: TGCGCCAGCAGCCAAGGCCAAGCGCGCACAGATACGCAGTATTTT.